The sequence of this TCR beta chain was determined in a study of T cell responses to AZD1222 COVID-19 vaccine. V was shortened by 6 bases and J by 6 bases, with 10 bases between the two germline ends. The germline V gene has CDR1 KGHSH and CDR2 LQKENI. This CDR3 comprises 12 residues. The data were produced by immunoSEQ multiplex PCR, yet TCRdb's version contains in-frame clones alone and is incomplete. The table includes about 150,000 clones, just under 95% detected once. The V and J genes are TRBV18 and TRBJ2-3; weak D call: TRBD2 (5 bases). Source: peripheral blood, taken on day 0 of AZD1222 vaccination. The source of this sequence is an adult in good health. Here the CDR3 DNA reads TGTGCCAGCTCCCTCCCGGGGGATACGCAGTATTTT. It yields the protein CASSLPGDTQYF.